This paragraph covers one T cell receptor beta chain sequence. V was cut by 0 bases and J by 1 base, with 6 bases left in between. The germline gives CDR1 LNHNV, CDR2 YYDKDF (reference sequence). This CDR3 contains 14 residues. These data originate in a study of blood T cell repertoires in COVID-19. Original data processing: Researchers report that nucleated cell counts were estimated from reference gene primer amplification. Only in-frame clones appear in the TCRdb table, and some are missing; sequencing was by immunoSEQ multiplex PCR. The V and J calls and clone size were taken over from that table, and D and trimming were inferred from the DNA. This table holds 150,000 to 200,000 clones, more than 65% found once.

This TCR was sampled from a human donor with acute or convalescent COVID-19. The donor label of this sample is uncertain. V and J are TRBV15 and TRBJ2-5; no definite D call. The sample was peripheral blood. CDR3 coding DNA: TGTGCCACCAGCAGAGACAACGGCCAAGAGACCCAGTACTTC. Protein product: CATSRDNGQETQYF.